Below are 4 T cell receptor beta chains sequenced from a single sample in a study of blood T cell repertoires in COVID-19. Libraries were prepared by immunoSEQ multiplex PCR; TCRdb keeps only in-frame clonotypes and omits some of them. In the table there are 100,000 to 150,000 clones, roughly 90% of which are singletons. Sequenced input: peripheral blood. The receptors were gathered from a man in his fifties or sixties with COVID-19, enrolled during active disease.

The genes are TRBV20-1 and TRBJ1-2, with D hard to call. The CDR3 has 13 residues. CDR1 is DFQATT and CDR2 is SNEGSKA in the germline V gene (reference sequence). Trimming took off 3 bases at V and 4 bases at J, with 12 bases between the two ends. The CDR3 nucleotides are TGCAGTGCTAGTGAGGCCCGCAGCTATGGCTACACCTTC. It translates to CSASEARSYGYTF.

The CDR3 reads CASSLEGDPLHF. DNA for the CDR3: TGTGCCAGCAGCTTAGAGGGGGACCCCCTCCACTTT. The chain uses TRBV7-9 and TRBJ1-6, with D possibly TRBD1 on 6 matching bases. With 1 base removed from V and 13 bases from J, the gap between germline ends came to 8 bases. Germline lookup yields CDR1 SEHNR and CDR2 FQNEAQ (reference sequence). The CDR3 length is 12 residues.

The rearrangement links TRBV4-3 to TRBJ2-1; 7 bases align to TRBD1. Germline V gene sequence: CDR1 LGHNA, CDR2 YSLEER. V was clipped by 4 bases and J by 2 bases; unmatched bases: 5. CDR3 size: 15 residues. The CDR3 is CASSLRQGTYNEQFF. CDR3 DNA: TGCGCCAGCAGCCTCCGACAGGGAACCTACAATGAGCAGTTCTTC.

The rearrangement links TRBV3-1 (or the pseudogene TRBV3-2) to TRBJ1-5; TRBD1 might be the D (6 bases). This CDR3 spans 15 amino acids. Trimming removed 0 bases from V and 4 bases from J, with 10 bases in between. Germline values: CDR1 LGHDT, CDR2 YNNKEL (reference sequence). The CDR3 region has the DNA TGTGCCAGCAGCCAAGATGGACAGTGGAATCAGCCCCAGCATTTT. Its translation is CASSQDGQWNQPQHF.